This TCR beta chain was captured by sequencing in a study of cytomegalovirus exposure and HLA in healthy donors. As for the study in general: Prior work identified more than 90 million unique TCR beta sequences in 190 million or so T cells.

Primers for the PCR totalled 60 Vbeta and 13 Jbeta. Sequenced by immunoSEQ multiplex PCR; TCRdb stores in-frame clones only, minus some. This table has fewer than 250,000 clones, approximately 78% appearing once. From germline, CDR1 is SGHAT and CDR2 FQNNGV. This CDR3 comprises 14 residues. V dropped 5 bases and J dropped 9; count of bases not matched to a gene: 4. This sequence originates from a man aged 30-40 years in good health and CMV-seronegative. Sequencing was performed on PBMCs. The rearrangement joins TRBV11-2 to TRBJ1-6, with 10 bases identical to TRBD1. The CDR3 sequence is CASSLTGGGSPLHF. In DNA, the CDR3 is TGTGCCAGCAGCCTGACAGGGGGCGGTTCACCCCTCCACTTT. Full variable domain (missing parts from reference TRBV11-2 and TRBJ1-6): EAGVAQSPRYKIIEKRQSVAFWCNPISGHATLYWYQQILGQGPKLLIQFQNNGVVDDSQLPKDRFSAERLKGVDSTLKIQPAKLEDSAVYLCASSLTGGGSPLHFGNGTRLTVT.